These T cell receptor beta chains were read from a single sample in a study of shared clonotypes between healthy human individuals. Measured with immunoSEQ multiplex PCR; TCRdb has only the in-frame clones, and not every one. The sample has 600,000 to 750,000 clones; around 72% are singletons. The sample consisted of memory CD4+ T cells sorted from blood. The receptors stem from a woman aged 25 to 45 in good health. Each CDR3 is given with its conserved first and last residue. The D gene is left open where the match is weak. Part of the rows lack a size; the others show once, few, many or a class for expanded clones.

TRBV18,TRBJ2-1,.,.,TGTGCCAGCTCAGCGGACGGGACGGCCACCAATGAGCAGTTCTTC,CASSADGTATNEQFF
TRBV10-2,TRBJ2-7,.,once,TGCGCCAGCAATCAACTTCAGGGGCCCTACTACGAGCAGTACTTC,CASNQLQGPYYEQYF
TRBV5-1,TRBJ1-4,TRBD1,few,TGCGCCAGCAGCCAATACAGGGGAAGGGAGGAAAAACTGTTTTTT,CASSQYRGREEKLFF
TRBV25-1,TRBJ2-1,TRBD2,.,TGTGCCAGCAGCGTTAGCGGGAGTAGTAAAAATGAGCAGTTCTTC,CASSVSGSSKNEQFF
TRBV11-2,TRBJ2-3,.,.,TGTGCCAGCAGCCCACCCCGGGGTAGTCCGGAACCAGATACGCAGTATTTT,CASSPPRGSPEPDTQYF
TRBV28,TRBJ1-5,.,.,TGTGCCAGCAGTTTACCGGGTTTTAGCAATCAGCCCCAGCATTTT,CASSLPGFSNQPQHF
TRBV18,TRBJ1-1,TRBD1,.,TGTGCCAGCTCGCCCAGGCAGGGGGTTGAAGCTTTCTTT,CASSPRQGVEAFF
TRBV30,TRBJ2-1,TRBD2,.,TGTGCCTGGTCCCGCGGGGGACTCTACAATGAGCAGTTCTTC,CAWSRGGLYNEQFF
TRBV29-1,TRBJ2-5,.,.,TGCAGCGTTGATGGCGGGGTGGAGACCCAGTACTTC,CSVDGGVETQYF
TRBV5-1,TRBJ2-2,TRBD2,.,TGCGCCAGCAGCTTAACGGGAGGAGCGAACACCGGGGAGCTGTTTTTT,CASSLTGGANTGELFF